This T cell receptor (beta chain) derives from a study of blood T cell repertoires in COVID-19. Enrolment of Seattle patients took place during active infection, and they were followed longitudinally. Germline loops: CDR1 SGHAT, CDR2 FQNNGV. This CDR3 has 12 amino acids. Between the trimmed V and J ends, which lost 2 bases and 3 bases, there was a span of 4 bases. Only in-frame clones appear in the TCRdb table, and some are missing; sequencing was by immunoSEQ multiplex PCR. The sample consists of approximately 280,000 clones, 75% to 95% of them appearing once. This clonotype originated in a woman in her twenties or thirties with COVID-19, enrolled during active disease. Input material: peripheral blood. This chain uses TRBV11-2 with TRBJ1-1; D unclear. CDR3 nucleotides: TGTGCCAGCAGCTTATCCTACACTGAAGCTTTCTTT. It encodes CASSLSYTEAFF. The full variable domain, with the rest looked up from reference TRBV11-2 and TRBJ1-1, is EAGVAQSPRYKIIEKRQSVAFWCNPISGHATLYWYQQILGQGPKLLIQFQNNGVVDDSQLPKDRFSAERLKGVDSTLKIQPAKLEDSAVYLCASSLSYTEAFFGQGTRLTVV.